The following is a T cell receptor (beta chain) sequence with its context. The antigen is not known. Trimming took off 4 bases at V and 12 bases at J, with 17 bases between the two ends. The CDR3 totals 13 residues. Germline assignment: CDR1 SGHRS and CDR2 YFSETQ. The sample belongs to a study of identical twins. Findings and limits, study-wide: Sequences that were beta out-of-frame showed weaker excess twin sharing. Twin pairs' shared out-of-frame alpha sequences were enriched in low generation probability. The authors noted that invariant MAIT and iNKT cells could partly confound zero-insertion analyses.

TCRdb recomputed calls from the 5' RACE reads with MiXCR, one row per CDR3 protein. The repertoire consists of about 570,000 distinct CDR3 sequences, with approximately 9.6% occurring once and the leading ten covering under 3.5%. This sample was also put to use in a study of yellow fever vaccine responses in identical twins.

The chain couples TRBV5-1 to TRBJ2-1; D is possibly TRBD1 or TRBD2 (5 bases each). Specimen: PBMCs. The clonotype comes from a woman aged 18-29 years in good health. The CDR3 sequence: CASSPLVGELQFF. The CDR3 DNA reads as TGCGCCAGCAGCCCCCTGGTGGGGGAGTTGCAGTTCTTC.